The 10 T cell receptor beta chains reported below all come from one sample, sequenced in a study of a mutant IDH1 vaccine in newly diagnosed glioma. Their cognate antigens are unknown. Using immunoSEQ multiplex PCR, the repertoire was profiled, and TCRdb retains in-frame clones only, with some absent. This sample has tens of thousands of clones; roughly 78% occur once, and the top ten carry almost 25%. This sample's time point: week 11, during vaccination. Topical imiquimod was applied with each vaccine dose, which held 300 ug of mutant IDH1 20-mer peptide. The sequences come from PBMCs, collected from a glioma patient whose treatment included an IDH1 peptide vaccine. These receptor sequences come from a young man with glioma.

In this sample, this clone turned up a few times. The chain combines TRBV5-6 with TRBJ2-7; D is perhaps TRBD2 (5 bases). CDR3 length equals 14 residues. The V end was cut by 2 bases, the J end by 2 bases, with 11 bases between. In germline, CDR1 is SGHDT, CDR2 YYEEEE. The DNA for the CDR3 is TGTGCCAGCAGCTTAGGAGGTCGGGCCTACGAGCAGTACTTC. Translated: CASSLGGRAYEQYF.

The CDR3, as DNA: TGCAGCGTTGCCTCCGGGACAGGGTCCGAGCAGTACTTC. Its translation is CSVASGTGSEQYF. V and J are TRBV29-1 and TRBJ2-7, with 9 bases lining up with TRBD1. J lost 6 bases, V lost 4 bases, and 7 bases had no gene match. Germline values: CDR1 SQVTM, CDR2 ANQGSEA. The CDR3 totals 13 residues.

J is TRBJ2-3 and V is TRBV10-2, with D uncertain. V lost 6 bases, J lost 5 bases, and 6 bases lay in between. The CDR3 contains 11 residues. Germline V gives CDR1 WSHSY, CDR2 SAAADI. The CDR3 nucleotides read TGCGCCAGCAGAAGAATAGATACGCAGTATTTT. Protein: CASRRIDTQYF.

The chain carries TRBV4-2 and TRBJ1-1; D possibly corresponds to TRBD1 (5 bases). Trimming left V 0 bases short and J 8 bases short, with 10 bases between. This CDR3 is 13 amino acids long. Germline V CDR1 and CDR2: LGHNA, YNFKEQ. CDR3 sequence reads: CASSQDRGREAFF. For the CDR3, the DNA is TGTGCCAGCAGCCAAGATCGGGGCAGGGAAGCTTTCTTT.

The rearrangement joins TRBV5-6 to TRBJ2-1; D is ambiguous. CDR1 is SGHDT, CDR2 YYEEEE, per germline. This CDR3 has 13 amino acids. V lost 0 bases and J 6 bases, leaving 7 bases between the germline ends. Here the CDR3 reads CASSLVRINEQFF. The CDR3 DNA reads TGTGCCAGCAGCTTGGTAAGGATCAATGAGCAGTTCTTC. Full variable domain (outside the CDR3, taken from reference TRBV5-6 and TRBJ2-1): DAGVTQSPTHLIKTRGQQVTLRCSPKSGHDTVSWYQQALGQGPQFIFQYYEEEERQRGNFPDRFSGHQFPNYSSELNVNALLLGDSALYLCASSLVRINEQFFGPGTRLTVL.

This CDR3 reads CASSSTGNPNQPQHF. DNA of the CDR3: TGCGCCAGCAGCTCTACAGGGAACCCCAATCAGCCCCAGCATTTT. The rearrangement links TRBV5-1 to TRBJ1-5; possibly TRBD1 for D (6 bases). Between the trimmed V and J ends, which lost 3 bases and 3 bases, there was a span of 13 bases. The CDR3 totals 15 residues. Germline assignment: CDR1 SGHRS and CDR2 YFSETQ.

The chain carries TRBV7-8 and TRBJ2-5, with D tentatively TRBD2 (6 bases). With 5 bases removed from V and 0 bases from J, the gap between germline ends came to 13 bases. The CDR3 sequence is 15 residues long. Germline CDR1 is SGHVS and CDR2 is FQNEAQ. CDR3 nucleotides: TGTGCCAGCAGCCTCGGTGGGAGGTACCAAGAGACCCAGTACTTC. It codes for CASSLGGRYQETQYF.

The V gene is TRBV6-5, the J gene TRBJ1-5; D gene unclear. V dropped 0 bases and J dropped 2 bases, with 8 bases sitting between them. Germline V gene lookup returns CDR1 MNHEY and CDR2 SVGAGI. This CDR3 region has 15 residues. Written as DNA, the CDR3 is TGTGCCAGCAGTTACTCGCGGGGTGGCAATCAGCCCCAGCATTTT. Residues: CASSYSRGGNQPQHF.

The chain links TRBV7-8 to TRBJ2-1; tentatively, D is TRBD1 or TRBD2 (7 bases each). The V gene's germline CDR1 is SGHVS and CDR2 FQNEAQ. The CDR3 extends over 14 amino acids. The ends were cut back, 5 bases at V and 6 bases at J, with 14 bases in the middle. The CDR3 protein is CASSPQGGGNEQFF. In nucleotides, the CDR3 is TGTGCCAGCAGCCCCCAGGGGGGGGGCAATGAGCAGTTCTTC.

The chain recombines TRBV5-1 with TRBJ1-6; D remains unclear. V was trimmed by 0 bases and J by 6 bases, leaving 10 bases between them. Germline assignment: CDR1 SGHRS and CDR2 YFSETQ. The CDR3 is made up of 15 amino acids. The DNA for the CDR3 is TGCGCCAGCAGCTTGGGGCAGTCCGCTAATTCACCCCTCCACTTT. Amino acid sequence: CASSLGQSANSPLHF.